Listed below are T cell receptor beta chains from one sample, sequenced in a study of cytomegalovirus exposure and HLA in healthy donors. TCRdb's copy holds only in-frame clones and misses some; the assay was immunoSEQ multiplex PCR. The sample includes 90,000 to 110,000 clones, 85% to 90% seen only once; the top ten take under 4.5%. Material: PBMCs. Receptors originate from a woman younger than 35 in good health and CMV-seropositive. CDR3s include the opening cysteine and the closing phenylalanine or tryptophan. D genes are given only for firm matches. Size tells how often a clone was seen (once, few, many) or the class of an expanded clone, and some rows leave it out.

CDR3 DNA | CDR3 protein | D gene | J gene | clone size | V gene
TGTGCCAGCAGCTCGCGACAGGGAGTCACAGATACGCAGTATTTT | CASSSRQGVTDTQYF | TRBD1 | TRBJ2-3 | NA | TRBV11-3
TGCGCCAGCAGCCAAGATCCCCCTTCCCATCGGGCTTTCTTT | CASSQDPPSHRAFF | NA | TRBJ1-1 | NA | TRBV4-1
TGTGCCAGCAGCTTTTGGACAGGGGTCTACACCTTC | CASSFWTGVYTF | TRBD1 | TRBJ1-2 | NA | TRBV5-4
TGTGCCACCAGCAGAGATGGAGCCCGAGGCCTCGAAGCTTTCTTT | CATSRDGARGLEAFF | NA | TRBJ1-1 | NA | TRBV15
TGCGCCAGCAGCGGGACTAGCGGGATTGGTGAGCAGTTCTTC | CASSGTSGIGEQFF | TRBD2 | TRBJ2-1 | NA | TRBV10-1
TGTGCCAGCAGCGTAGCTGGGAGTAACTATGGCTACACCTTC | CASSVAGSNYGYTF | NA | TRBJ1-2 | NA | TRBV9
TGTGCCAGCAGCGGTCCGGGGAATGAGCAGTTCTTC | CASSGPGNEQFF | NA | TRBJ2-1 | NA | TRBV7-3
TGCGCCAGCAGTGAGTCGATTAGCGGACAGGCGAGCACAGATACGCAGTATTTT | CASSESISGQASTDTQYF | NA | TRBJ2-3 | NA | TRBV10-1
TGTGCCAGCAGTAACAGGGGTAGCAATCAGCCCCAGCATTTT | CASSNRGSNQPQHF | TRBD1 | TRBJ1-5 | NA | TRBV28
TGCGCCAGCAGCCAAGCGGACGGAGGGCTATGGGGCTACACCTTC | CASSQADGGLWGYTF | NA | TRBJ1-2 | few | TRBV4-1
TGTGCCTGGAGCCGGGGAAACTACGAGCAGTACTTC | CAWSRGNYEQYF | NA | TRBJ2-7 | NA | TRBV30
TGTGCCAGCACCCTGGGAGTCACAGATACGCAGTATTTT | CASTLGVTDTQYF | NA | TRBJ2-3 | few | TRBV6-1
TGTGCCTGGAGTTCCGAGCGCGTGACCCAGTACTTC | CAWSSERVTQYF | NA | TRBJ2-5 | NA | TRBV30
TGTGCCAGCAGCTCTACCTACGAGCAGTACTTC | CASSSTYEQYF | NA | TRBJ2-7 | NA | TRBV7-9
TGTGCCACCAACCTCGAGGCCAACACTGAAGCTTTCTTT | CATNLEANTEAFF | NA | TRBJ1-1 | NA | TRBV6-1
TGCGCCAGCAGCCAAGAGGAGGGACGGCAGGGCTACACCTTC | CASSQEEGRQGYTF | NA | TRBJ1-2 | few | TRBV4-1
TGCAGCGTTGCGGGGGGCAGCCAAGATACGCAGTATTTT | CSVAGGSQDTQYF | NA | TRBJ2-3 | NA | TRBV29-1
TGTGCCAGCAGCTTATCTAGCGGGAGGGAGCAGTTCTTC | CASSLSSGREQFF | TRBD2 | TRBJ2-1 | NA | TRBV7-3
TGTGCCAGCAGCGGGCGCGGGGGGCACGAGCAGTACTTC | CASSGRGGHEQYF | TRBD2 | TRBJ2-7 | once | TRBV9
TGTGCCAGCTCACCACCGAGAGGGGAGACCCAGTACTTC | CASSPPRGETQYF | NA | TRBJ2-5 | few | TRBV18
TGCGCCAGCAGCTTGGGGTCAGGGGGCGGGACCTACAATGAGCAGTTCTTC | CASSLGSGGGTYNEQFF | TRBD1 | TRBJ2-1 | NA | TRBV5-1
TGTGCCAGCAGCTCTACTGAGACCCAGTACTTC | CASSSTETQYF | NA | TRBJ2-5 | NA | TRBV5-6
TGCAGCTTACTGACAGTAGGAAATGAGCAGTTCTTC | CSLLTVGNEQFF | NA | TRBJ2-1 | NA | TRBV29-1
TGTGCCAGCTCTCCAGACAGGGATAATCAGCCCCAGCATTTT | CASSPDRDNQPQHF | TRBD1 | TRBJ1-5 | NA | TRBV18
TGTGCCAGCAGTGACGGACAGGATAATTCACCCCTCCACTTT | CASSDGQDNSPLHF | TRBD1 | TRBJ1-6 | many | TRBV6-4
TGCGCCAGCAGCGGGGGACAGACTGACTCCTACAATGAGCAGTTCTTC | CASSGGQTDSYNEQFF | TRBD1 | TRBJ2-1 | NA | TRBV5-1
TGTGCCAGCAGAGAGACAGGGTGGTATGGCTACACCTTC | CASRETGWYGYTF | TRBD1 | TRBJ1-2 | NA | TRBV6-1
TGTGCCAGCAGCTCCTGGACAGGGGGCGACGAGCAGTACTTC | CASSSWTGGDEQYF | TRBD1 | TRBJ2-7 | NA | TRBV2
TGTGCCAGCAGCGCCTTACCGGACCTCCGGGGGACCCAGTACTTC | CASSALPDLRGTQYF | NA | TRBJ2-5 | NA | TRBV7-3
TGTGCCAGCAGTATTCCGGGACAGGGGAGCACAGATACGCAGTATTTT | CASSIPGQGSTDTQYF | TRBD1 | TRBJ2-3 | NA | TRBV28
TGTGCCTGGAGTGTACTGAAGAGCTACACCTTC | CAWSVLKSYTF | NA | TRBJ1-2 | few | TRBV30
TGTGCCAGCAGCTTGTCAGGGGCCTCCTACAATGAGCAGTTCTTC | CASSLSGASYNEQFF | NA | TRBJ2-1 | NA | TRBV7-2
TGCGCCAGCAGCTTGGAGGCAGGGGTAGGGACAGATACGCAGTATTTT | CASSLEAGVGTDTQYF | NA | TRBJ2-3 | NA | TRBV5-1
TGTGCCAGTAAATATGGAGCGGGGCCCTACGAGCAGTACTTC | CASKYGAGPYEQYF | TRBD2 | TRBJ2-7 | NA | TRBV19
TGCGCCAGCACGACAGGGGAGGAAAATGGCTACACCTTC | CASTTGEENGYTF | TRBD1 | TRBJ1-2 | NA | TRBV5-1
TGTGCCATCAGTGGGGGGGACTCGGGGAACACTGAAGCTTTCTTT | CAISGGDSGNTEAFF | NA | TRBJ1-1 | NA | TRBV10-3
TGTGCCAGCAGCTTAACGTTAAGGGGGGAAGCTTTCTTT | CASSLTLRGEAFF | NA | TRBJ1-1 | NA | TRBV7-3
TGTGCCAGCAAGGAGACAGGATACCAAGAGACCCAGTACTTC | CASKETGYQETQYF | NA | TRBJ2-5 | NA | TRBV6-1
TGTGCCATCAGTGAAGACAGGGGGTACACTGAAGCTTTCTTT | CAISEDRGYTEAFF | TRBD1 | TRBJ1-1 | NA | TRBV10-3
TGTGCCAGCAGCGATCGATACAGGGGGCTAAGTGGGCTGAACACTGAAGCTTTCTTT | CASSDRYRGLSGLNTEAFF | TRBD1 | TRBJ1-1 | NA | TRBV27
TGTGCCAGCAGGCTAGCGTCCAATGAGCAGTTCTTC | CASRLASNEQFF | NA | TRBJ2-1 | NA | TRBV6-6
TGTGCCAGCAGTTTATCATTGGGCGTCAATGGCTACACCTTC | CASSLSLGVNGYTF | NA | TRBJ1-2 | NA | TRBV28
TGCGCCAGCAGCCTAGACAGGGCTGGGGCCAACGTCCTGACTTTC | CASSLDRAGANVLTF | TRBD1 | TRBJ2-6 | NA | TRBV4-1
TGTGCCAGCAATTCGATAGGGGCATCAGATACGCAGTATTTT | CASNSIGASDTQYF | NA | TRBJ2-3 | NA | TRBV7-3
TGTGCCAGCAGCTTGGGGAGGGCGCATCAGCCCCAGCATTTT | CASSLGRAHQPQHF | NA | TRBJ1-5 | NA | TRBV5-8
TGTGCCAGCAGCTCACAGGGTGCGGGCTATGGCTACACCTTC | CASSSQGAGYGYTF | NA | TRBJ1-2 | few | TRBV11-2
TGTGCCAGCAGTTATACGACAGGAGGGGCCAACGTCCTGACTTTC | CASSYTTGGANVLTF | NA | TRBJ2-6 | NA | TRBV27
TGTGCCACCATTGACCCGGGACAGGGTATTGGGACCCAGTACTTC | CATIDPGQGIGTQYF | TRBD1 | TRBJ2-5 | NA | TRBV28
TGTGCCAGCAGTTTATTCGCAGGGCTCTCTGGAAACACCATATATTTT | CASSLFAGLSGNTIYF | NA | TRBJ1-3 | NA | TRBV27
TGTGCCAGCAGTGGTAGGACAGGGTACGTGGGCGAGCAGTACTTC | CASSGRTGYVGEQYF | TRBD1 | TRBJ2-7 | NA | TRBV28
TGTGCCAGCAGCCTCGGGGGGGCAAACACCGGGGAGCTGTTTTTT | CASSLGGANTGELFF | TRBD2 | TRBJ2-2 | NA | TRBV28
TGCGCCAGCAGCCAAGAACGGCTAGCGGAGGGAGAGCAGTACTTC | CASSQERLAEGEQYF | TRBD2 | TRBJ2-7 | NA | TRBV4-1
TGCGCCAGCAACAGTGGGAGGGGGATCTACGAGCAGTACTTC | CASNSGRGIYEQYF | NA | TRBJ2-7 | NA | TRBV5-1
TGTGCCAGCAGTCGCGGATTTGAAGCTTTCTTT | CASSRGFEAFF | NA | TRBJ1-1 | NA | TRBV2
TGTGCCAGCAGCTTCCTGGGGGGAGGTATGAACACTGAAGCTTTCTTT | CASSFLGGGMNTEAFF | NA | TRBJ1-1 | NA | TRBV5-4